The entry below gives a single T cell receptor beta chain sequence along with its context. What it recognizes is unknown. The germline V gene encodes CDR1 SGHRS and CDR2 YFSETQ. With 6 bases clipped from V and 2 bases from J, the junction kept 4 bases outside the gene matches. The length of the CDR3 is 14 residues. The entry originates in a study of T cells after yellow fever vaccination. Study results and caveats: A minor fraction of clonotypes spanned both CD4 and CD8 compartments.

Template-switching 5'RACE yielded the TCR cDNA; a universal primer site and UMIs were added in the process. TCRdb re-called the 5' RACE reads through MiXCR, storing one row per CDR3 protein. In the table there are roughly 300,000 distinct CDR3 sequences, around 8.1% of which are singletons. The chain links TRBV5-1 to TRBJ2-3; TRBD2 matches at 9 bases. Sequences were derived from PBMCs, sampled approximately 40 days after the first yellow fever vaccination. The sequence derives from a man younger than 30 who received the YFV17D yellow fever vaccine. The CDR3 DNA reads as TGCGCCAGCAAGGGCGGGGGGGCCACAGATACGCAGTATTTT. It is translated as CASKGGGATDTQYF.